The sequence of this T cell receptor (beta chain) was determined in a study of T cell responses to AZD1222 COVID-19 vaccine. Data came from immunoSEQ multiplex PCR; TCRdb stores just in-frame clones and leaves some out. In the table there are around 150,000 clones, approximately 94% of which are singletons. V lost 8 bases and J lost 3; bases outside the gene matches: 5. The CDR3 consists of 14 residues. Per the germline V gene, CDR1 is LNHNV and CDR2 is YYDKDF (reference sequence). Concerning this clone: Its specificity is unknown.

Study-wide results and caveats: The donors showed a predominance of white British ancestry and of females, with possible underestimation of clonal diversity.

The sequence was collected from an adult who received the AZD1222 COVID-19 vaccine. Sequencing was performed on peripheral blood, taken 28 days after the second AZD1222 dose. This sequence joins TRBV15 and TRBJ2-5, with 11 bases lining up with TRBD1. The CDR3 region has the DNA TGTGCCACCTACCGGGGACAGGGGGAAGAGACCCAGTACTTC. Protein product: CATYRGQGEETQYF.